These 8 T cell receptor beta chains were sequenced from one sample in a study of early T cells in non-severe SARS-CoV-2 infection. TCRdb fed the 5' RACE reads into MiXCR, producing one record per CDR3 protein. The sample includes about 80,000 distinct CDR3 sequences, 9% to 15% of them seen just once. The specimen comprised whole blood, sampled at baseline. These receptors were collected from an adult who was a healthcare worker with PCR-confirmed SARS-CoV-2 infection or an uninfected control (not recorded which). The donor label of this sample is uncertain.

This clonotype showed up many times. As DNA, the CDR3 is TGTGCCACCGAGAGTGGGACTTGGGGACAGCCCCAGCATTTT. Its translation is CATESGTWGQPQHF. This chain links TRBV19 with TRBJ1-5; D perhaps matches TRBD1 (5 bases). Trimming took 10 bases from V and 7 from J, leaving 20 bases between them. This CDR3 has 14 amino acids. CDR1 and CDR2 from the germline V gene are LNHDA and SQIVND (reference sequence).

The V gene is TRBV29-1, the J gene TRBJ1-3, with D tentatively TRBD1 (5 bases). V dropped 5 bases and J dropped 3 bases, with 14 bases sitting between them. The V gene's germline CDR1 is SQVTM and CDR2 ANQGSEA. The CDR3 extends over 14 amino acids. DNA of the CDR3: TGCAGCGTTCTCCAGGGCACGATTGGAAACACCATATATTTT. Its protein is CSVLQGTIGNTIYF.

The chain is built from TRBV10-3 and TRBJ1-2, with D hard to call. Trimming removed 2 bases at V and 2 bases at J, with 6 bases between. Germline values: CDR1 ENHRY, CDR2 SYGVKD. The CDR3 spans 13 residues. The CDR3 region has the DNA TGTGCCATCAGTGAGCCCAGCAACTATGGCTACACCTTC. This gives the protein CAISEPSNYGYTF.

This chain links TRBV27 with TRBJ2-1; 11 positions agree with TRBD2. Germline-derived CDR1 and CDR2 are MNHEY and SMNVEV (reference sequence). This CDR3 has 16 residues. The J segment lost 5 bases and the V segment lost 4 bases, leaving 7 bases of the junction unmatched. For the CDR3, the DNA is TGTGCCAGCAGTTCTCCCCTAGCGGGAGGAAACAATGAGCAGTTCTTC. Translation: CASSSPLAGGNNEQFF.

This chain links TRBV5-1 with TRBJ1-2; D remains ambiguous. The CDR3 runs 12 residues. V was clipped by 4 bases and J by 6 bases, with 10 bases between them. Germline CDR1 is SGHRS and CDR2 is YFSETQ. CDR3 DNA: TGCGCCAGCAGCGTTGGGAGCAATGGCTACACCTTC. Its translation: CASSVGSNGYTF. The whole variable domain, filled in from reference TRBV5-1 and TRBJ1-2, reads KAGVTQTPRYLIKTRGQQVTLSCSPISGHRSVSWYQQTPGQGLQFLFEYFSETQRNKGNFPGRFSGRQFSNSRSEMNVSTLELGDSALYLCASSVGSNGYTFGSGTRLTVV.

This clonotype has at least ten counts. V and J are TRBV24-1 and TRBJ2-1; D is possibly TRBD2 (6 bases). The germline V gene encodes CDR1 KGHDR and CDR2 SFDVKD. The CDR3 sequence is 15 residues long. Trimming took off 3 bases at V and 0 bases at J, with 8 bases between the two ends. CDR3 in amino acids: CATSDPRGSYNEQFF. As DNA, the CDR3 is TGTGCCACCAGTGATCCGCGGGGCTCCTACAATGAGCAGTTCTTC.

The rearrangement links TRBV7-3 to TRBJ2-1; no reliable D call. Germline assignment: CDR1 SGHTA and CDR2 FQGTGA. The ends were cut back, 5 bases at V and 10 bases at J, with 15 bases in the middle. This CDR3 spans 13 amino acids. DNA of the CDR3: TGTGCCAGCAGCCCCCGCCTCCTCGAAGAGCAGTTCTTC. It codes for CASSPRLLEEQFF.

V gene TRBV11-2 combines with J gene TRBJ2-2; D remains unclear. V was cut by 5 bases and J by 6 bases, with 7 bases left in between. CDR3 length equals 12 residues. Germline V gives CDR1 SGHAT, CDR2 FQNNGV. In DNA form, the CDR3 reads TGTGCCAGCAGCCCACGGTCCGGGGAGCTGTTTTTT. Protein sequence: CASSPRSGELFF.